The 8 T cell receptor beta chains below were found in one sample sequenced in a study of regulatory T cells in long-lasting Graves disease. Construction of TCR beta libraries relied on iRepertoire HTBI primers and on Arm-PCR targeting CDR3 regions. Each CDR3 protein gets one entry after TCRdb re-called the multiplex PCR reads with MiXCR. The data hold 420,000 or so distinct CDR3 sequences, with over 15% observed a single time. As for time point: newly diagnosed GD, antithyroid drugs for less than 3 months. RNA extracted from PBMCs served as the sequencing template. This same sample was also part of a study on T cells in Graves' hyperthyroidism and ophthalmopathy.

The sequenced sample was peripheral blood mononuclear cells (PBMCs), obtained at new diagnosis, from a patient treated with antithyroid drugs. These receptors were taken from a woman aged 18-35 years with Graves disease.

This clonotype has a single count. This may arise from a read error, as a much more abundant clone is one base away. This CDR3 reads CASSPPGTGAINQPQHF. CDR3 coding DNA: TGTGCCAGCTCACCACCAGGGACAGGGGCTATCAATCAGCCCCAGCATTTT. V and J are TRBV18 and TRBJ1-5; 10 bases map to TRBD1. Germline V gene lookup returns CDR1 KGHSH and CDR2 LQKENI. The CDR3 is 17 amino acids. J was trimmed by 3 bases and V by 0 bases; bases with no gene match: 5.

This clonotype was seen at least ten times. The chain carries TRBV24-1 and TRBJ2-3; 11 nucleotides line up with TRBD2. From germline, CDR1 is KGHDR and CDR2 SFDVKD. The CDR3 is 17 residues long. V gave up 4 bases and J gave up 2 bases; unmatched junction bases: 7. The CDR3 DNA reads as TGTGCCACCAGTGAGATGGGACTAGCGGACGCCACAGATACGCAGTATTTT. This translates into CATSEMGLADATDTQYF.

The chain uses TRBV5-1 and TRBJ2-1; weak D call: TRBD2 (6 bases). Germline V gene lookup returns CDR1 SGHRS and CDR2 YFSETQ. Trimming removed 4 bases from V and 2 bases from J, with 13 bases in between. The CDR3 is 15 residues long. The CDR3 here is CASSPGGFTYNEQFF. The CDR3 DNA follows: TGCGCCAGCAGCCCCGGGGGTTTCACCTACAATGAGCAGTTCTTC.

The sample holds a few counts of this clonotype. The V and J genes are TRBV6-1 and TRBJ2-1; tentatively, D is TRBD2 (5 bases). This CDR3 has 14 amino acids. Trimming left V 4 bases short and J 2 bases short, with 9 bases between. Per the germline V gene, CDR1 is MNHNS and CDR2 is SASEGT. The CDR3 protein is CASSAEAAYNEQFF. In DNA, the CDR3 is TGTGCCAGCAGTGCCGAAGCGGCCTACAATGAGCAGTTCTTC.

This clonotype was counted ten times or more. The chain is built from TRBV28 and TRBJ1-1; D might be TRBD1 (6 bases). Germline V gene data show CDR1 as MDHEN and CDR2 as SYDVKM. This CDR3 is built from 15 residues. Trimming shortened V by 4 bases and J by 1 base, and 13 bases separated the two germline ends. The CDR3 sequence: CASSSAGTPNTEAFF. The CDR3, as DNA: TGTGCCAGCAGTTCAGCCGGGACACCGAACACTGAAGCTTTCTTT.

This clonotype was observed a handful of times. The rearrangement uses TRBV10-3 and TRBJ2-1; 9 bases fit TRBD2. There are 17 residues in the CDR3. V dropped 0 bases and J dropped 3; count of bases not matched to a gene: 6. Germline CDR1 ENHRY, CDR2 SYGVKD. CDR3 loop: CAISESRGTSSYNEQFF. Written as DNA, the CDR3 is TGTGCCATCAGTGAGTCCCGCGGGACTAGCAGCTACAATGAGCAGTTCTTC.

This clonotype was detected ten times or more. CDR3 residues: CASSDLQGAGTEAFF. The CDR3 coding sequence is TGTGCCAGCAGTGACCTACAGGGGGCTGGAACTGAAGCTTTCTTT. The rearrangement links TRBV6-1 to TRBJ1-1; 9 bases are shared with TRBD1. The CDR3 runs to 15 residues. Trimming at V came to 3 bases and at J to 5 bases, leaving 7 bases not matched to a gene. Looked up from germline, CDR1 is MNHNS and CDR2 is SASEGT.

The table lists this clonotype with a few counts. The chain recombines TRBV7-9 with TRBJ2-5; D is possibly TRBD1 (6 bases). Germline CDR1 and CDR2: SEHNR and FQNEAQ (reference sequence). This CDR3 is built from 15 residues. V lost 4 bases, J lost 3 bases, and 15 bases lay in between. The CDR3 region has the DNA TGTGCCAGCAGCTCACAACAGGGCGTCAAAGAGACCCAGTACTTC. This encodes CASSSQQGVKETQYF.